These T cell receptor beta chains were read from a single sample in a study of T cells in Graves' hyperthyroidism and ophthalmopathy. TCRdb re-derived calls from the multiplex PCR reads in MiXCR, one entry per CDR3 protein. The sample shows fewer than 400,000 distinct CDR3 sequences, around an eighth of them seen only once. The specimen sequenced was blood. These receptors were collected from a man in his forties or fifties with Graves' ophthalmopathy. Each CDR3 is given with its conserved first and last residue. A D gene is named only where the DNA matches it firmly. Not every row has a clone size; where given, it reads once, few, many or a size class.

>TRBJ1-5|many|NA|TRBV15
CATMSTGNSNQPQHF
TGTGCCACCATGTCCACAGGGAATAGCAATCAGCCCCAGCATTTT
>TRBJ2-1|NA|NA|TRBV3-1
CASSPWVIAGEQFF
TGTGCCAGCAGCCCCTGGGTTATAGCTGGTGAGCAGTTCTTC
>TRBJ2-1|NA|TRBD2|TRBV12-5
CASGLVVTSGSVEQFF
TGTGCTAGTGGTTTGGTGGTGACTAGCGGGAGTGTTGAGCAGTTCTTC
>TRBJ1-2|few|NA|TRBV4-2
CASSIEVSGGYTF
TGTGCCAGCAGCATCGAAGTGAGTGGTGGCTACACCTTC
>TRBJ1-5|NA|NA|TRBV12-3/TRBV12-4
CASSLGEIAQPQHF
TGTGCCAGCAGTTTGGGAGAAATTGCTCAGCCCCAGCATTTT
>TRBJ1-6|few|TRBD1|TRBV4-1
CASSHGQGLPNSPLHF
TGCGCCAGCAGCCACGGACAGGGGCTTCCAAATTCACCCCTCCACTTT
>TRBJ1-6|NA|NA|TRBV4-1
CASSQDPGGSSYNSPLHF
TGCGCCAGCAGCCAAGATCCCGGGGGGAGCTCCTATAATTCACCCCTCCACTTT
>TRBJ2-1|many|TRBD1|TRBV2
CASSRDRVNNEQFF
TGTGCCAGCAGTCGGGACAGGGTGAACAATGAGCAGTTCTTC
>TRBJ2-3|few|TRBD2|TRBV19
CASSPPGVLAGSTDTQYF
TGTGCCAGTAGTCCGCCCGGGGTACTAGCGGGGTCGACAGATACGCAGTATTTT
>TRBJ2-7|many|NA|TRBV7-8
CASSTAQGVDEQYF
TGTGCCAGCAGCACAGCCCAGGGCGTCGACGAGCAGTACTTC
>TRBJ2-7|many|NA|TRBV11-2
CASSLTDPGGRYSYEQYF
TGTGCCAGCAGCTTAACCGATCCTGGGGGACGTTACTCCTACGAGCAGTACTTC
>TRBJ2-1|many|NA|TRBV7-8
CASLLFARDTWVNEQFF
TGTGCCAGCCTGCTTTTCGCCAGGGACACCTGGGTCAATGAGCAGTTCTTC
>TRBJ2-7|few|TRBD1|TRBV9
CASSADTGVAEQYF
TGTGCCAGCAGCGCCGACACAGGGGTTGCCGAGCAGTACTTC
>TRBJ2-5|many|TRBD1|TRBV29-1
CSVDRGSETQYF
TGCAGCGTGGACAGGGGTTCAGAGACCCAGTACTTC
>TRBJ2-3|many|TRBD2|TRBV11-3
CASSLARSGTAPDTQYF
TGTGCCAGCAGCTTAGCTCGGAGCGGGACTGCGCCAGATACGCAGTATTTT